This entry features one T cell receptor (beta chain) sequence. The antigen remains undetermined. The source of the sample is a study of T cells expressing NK-cell markers. TCRdb reworked the 5' RACE reads into one entry per CDR3 protein, no DNA. In all, the sample yields fewer than 550,000 distinct CDR3 sequences. Study observations and caveats: Whether the expanded NKG2C+ T cell clones recognized HCMV remained unclear. Of the CD8+ T cells in about 6 donors, roughly 1.0-7.5% belonged to dominant NKG2C+ clonotypes.

Germline V gene data show CDR1 as SGHRS and CDR2 as YFSETQ. This CDR3 has 13 amino acids. The sequenced sample was blood T cells: a sorted CD56 or NKG2C T cell subset, CD4+ or CD8+ T cells, or bulk PBMC T cells (not recorded which). V usage is TRBV5-1 and J usage is TRBJ2-3. The TCR was taken from a woman aged 50 to 60 in good health. The CDR3 is CASSLGSPDTQYF. Full variable domain (remainder filled in from reference TRBV5-1 and TRBJ2-3): KAGVTQTPRYLIKTRGQQVTLSCSPISGHRSVSWYQQTPGQGLQFLFEYFSETQRNKGNFPGRFSGRQFSNSRSEMNVSTLELGDSALYLCASSLGSPDTQYFGPGTRLTVL.